This entry lists 5 T cell receptor beta chains sequenced from one sample in a study of CD4+ T cells in melanoma. This table comes from immunoSEQ multiplex PCR, and its TCRdb copy is limited to in-frame clones, with some not included. The data hold about 110,000 clones, with about nine tenths observed a single time. The source material was peripheral blood. The origin of the receptors is a human donor with melanoma.

The chain links TRBV9 to TRBJ2-3; the match to TRBD2 covers 9 bases. The trim removed 5 bases at V and 3 bases at J, leaving 7 bases unmatched. CDR3 length: 15 residues. The V gene's germline CDR1 is SGDLS and CDR2 YYNGEE. In DNA, the CDR3 is TGTGCCAGCAGGGGCGGAAGCGGGAGGACAGATACGCAGTATTTT. This encodes CASRGGSGRTDTQYF.

V gene TRBV7-9 combines with J gene TRBJ2-1, with TRBD1 identical over 8 bases. J was trimmed by 8 bases and V by 4 bases; bases with no gene match: 7. The CDR3 loop spans 14 amino acids. Germline-derived CDR1 and CDR2 are SEHNR and FQNEAQ (reference sequence). The CDR3 DNA reads as TGTGCCAGCAGCTCGTCCAGGGGGCGGGATGAGCAGTTCTTC. This translates into CASSSSRGRDEQFF.

The count of this clone is one. The chain uses TRBV2 and TRBJ2-7; D possibly corresponds to TRBD2 (5 bases). Trimming took 0 bases from V and 2 from J, leaving 14 bases between them. Germline V gene sequence: CDR1 SNHLY, CDR2 FYNNEI. The CDR3 totals 16 residues. The CDR3 DNA sequence: TGTGCCAGCAGTGAAGCCATCCGGGGTGTTACCTACGAGCAGTACTTC. It encodes CASSEAIRGVTYEQYF.

This clone was found a few times. This sequence joins TRBV19 and TRBJ1-1, with D possibly TRBD1 on 5 matching bases. Germline CDR1 LNHDA, CDR2 SQIVND (reference sequence). The CDR3 is 14 amino acids. Trimming took 4 bases from V and 3 from J, leaving 12 bases between them. CDR3 nucleotides: TGTGCCAGTAGTAGCATAGTGGGGGACACTGAAGCTTTCTTT. Translation: CASSSIVGDTEAFF.

The gene calls are TRBV7-2 and TRBJ2-3; D gene ambiguous. V was pared by 5 bases and J by 8 bases, with 11 bases between. CDR1 and CDR2 from the germline V gene are SGHTA and FQGNSA. The CDR3 totals 12 residues. DNA for the CDR3: TGTGCCAGCAGCCAACGGTCTGGTACGCAGTATTTT. Amino acids: CASSQRSGTQYF.